This T cell receptor (beta chain) was profiled in a study of PD-L1 blockade in urothelial cancer. Method: immunoSEQ multiplex PCR; TCRdb's copy keeps in-frame clones and lacks some. Here the sample spans tens of thousands of clones, more than 80% being singletons. Germline V gene lookup returns CDR1 MDHEN and CDR2 SYDVKM. V was clipped by 5 bases and J by 4 bases, with 3 bases between them. The length of the CDR3 is 11 residues. Described time point: peripheral blood 6 weeks after treatment start. This clonotype was obtained from a man in his sixties or seventies with urothelial cancer. Specimen: PBMCs, collected around atezolizumab (anti-PD-L1) treatment. The rearrangement joins TRBV28 to TRBJ1-5; D ambiguous. CDR3 nucleotides: TGTGCCAGCAGTCAAAATCAGCCCCAGCATTTT. Amino acid sequence: CASSQNQPQHF. The complete variable domain, with remaining parts taken from reference TRBV28 and TRBJ1-5, reads DVKVTQSSRYLVKRTGEKVFLECVQDMDHENMFWYRQDPGLGLRLIYFSYDVKMKEKGDIPEGYSVSREKKERFSLILESASTNQTSMYLCASSQNQPQHFGDGTRLSIL.